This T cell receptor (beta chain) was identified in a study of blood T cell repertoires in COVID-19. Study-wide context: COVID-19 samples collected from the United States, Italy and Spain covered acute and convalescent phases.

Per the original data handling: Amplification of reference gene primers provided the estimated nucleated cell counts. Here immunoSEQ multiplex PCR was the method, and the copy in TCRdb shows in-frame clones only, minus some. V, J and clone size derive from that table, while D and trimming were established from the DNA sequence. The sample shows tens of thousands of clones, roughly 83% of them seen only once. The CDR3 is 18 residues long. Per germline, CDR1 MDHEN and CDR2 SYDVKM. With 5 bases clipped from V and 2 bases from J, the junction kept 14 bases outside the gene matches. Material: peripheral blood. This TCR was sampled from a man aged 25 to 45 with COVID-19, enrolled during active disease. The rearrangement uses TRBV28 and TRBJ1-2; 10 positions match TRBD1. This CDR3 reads CASSPPPYRDRGNYGYTF. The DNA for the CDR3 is TGTGCCAGCAGTCCTCCCCCCTACCGGGACAGGGGAAACTATGGCTACACCTTC.